These 27 T cell receptor beta chains share one sample of origin, sequenced in a study of blood T cell repertoires in COVID-19. The assay was immunoSEQ multiplex PCR, and TCRdb's table has in-frame clones only and misses some. The sample holds around 300,000 clones; roughly nine tenths are singletons and the top ten take roughly 2.5%. Sequencing used PBMCs or T cells enriched from blood (not recorded which). The receptors shown here come from a woman aged 18 to 35 who had recovered from COVID-19.

This clone was picked up one time. This rearrangement joins TRBV27 to TRBJ2-7; 7 bases map to TRBD1. With V trimmed by 6 bases and J by 3 bases, 11 bases remained unmatched. CDR3 length equals 15 residues. Germline CDR1 is MNHEY and CDR2 is SMNVEV (reference sequence). The CDR3 DNA is TGTGCCAGCAGCGTTGGGACAGCCGCGGGCTACGAGCAGTACTTC. Translated: CASSVGTAAGYEQYF.

This chain joins TRBV7-9 and TRBJ2-7, with TRBD2 identical over 11 bases. V trimming: 4 bases; J trimming: 0 bases; junction bases outside the gene matches: 5. The germline V gene encodes CDR1 SEHNR and CDR2 FQNEAQ (reference sequence). The CDR3 contains 16 residues. The CDR3 DNA reads TGTGCCAGCAGCTCTGGGACTAGCGGTACCTCCTACGAGCAGTACTTC. It codes for CASSSGTSGTSYEQYF.

This chain uses TRBV21-1 with TRBJ2-5; TRBD1 is the table's D call and was not checked against the DNA. TRBV21-1 is described as a pseudogene. This CDR3 contains 13 residues. CDR3 coding DNA: TGTGCCAGCTTAGGAACAGACCAAGAGACCCAGTACTTC. Encoded protein: CASLGTDQETQYF.

The chain combines TRBV5-1 with TRBJ2-7, with 9 nucleotides matching TRBD2. This CDR3 has 17 residues. Trimming took 5 bases from V and 2 from J; bases not matched to a gene: 14. Germline assignment: CDR1 SGHRS and CDR2 YFSETQ. The CDR3 reads CASRGSGTSNGAYEQYF. In nucleotides, the CDR3 is TGCGCCAGCAGGGGATCCGGGACTAGCAATGGAGCCTACGAGCAGTACTTC.

This clone was seen more than once but under ten times. The rearrangement joins TRBV2 to TRBJ1-5; D unclear. Germline lookup yields CDR1 SNHLY and CDR2 FYNNEI. The CDR3 has 11 amino acids. The germline V and J ends were trimmed by 6 bases and 11 bases, with 11 bases remaining between them. The CDR3 protein is CASRGGSAQHF. The CDR3 coding sequence is TGTGCCAGCAGAGGAGGATCAGCCCAGCATTTT. Variable domain in full (rest from reference TRBV2 and TRBJ1-5): EPEVTQTPSHQVTQMGQEVILRCVPISNHLYFYWYRQILGQKVEFLVSFYNNEISEKSEIFDDQFSVERPDGSNFTLKIRSTKLEDSAMYFCASRGGSAQHFGDGTRLSIL.

The chain has TRBV5-5 and TRBJ1-3; no definite D call. Germline V gene lookup returns CDR1 SGHKS and CDR2 YYEKEE (reference sequence). V was cut by 0 bases and J by 0 bases, with 7 bases left in between. The CDR3 runs 15 residues. As DNA, the CDR3 is TGTGCCAGCAGCTTGGGACTGTCCTCTGGAAACACCATATATTTT. Translation: CASSLGLSSGNTIYF.

The chain uses TRBV15 and TRBJ1-1; D ambiguous. CDR3 size: 14 residues. The V gene's germline CDR1 is LNHNV and CDR2 YYDKDF (reference sequence). V lost 0 bases and J 1 base, leaving 6 bases between the germline ends. In DNA form, the CDR3 reads TGTGCCACCAGCAGAGAAACAGCGAACACTGAAGCTTTCTTT. Translating gives CATSRETANTEAFF.

This rearrangement joins TRBV5-1 to TRBJ2-1, with D tentatively TRBD2 (6 bases). This CDR3 contains 16 residues. V lost 4 bases and J 3 bases, leaving 17 bases between the germline ends. Germline loops: CDR1 SGHRS, CDR2 YFSETQ. CDR3 residues: CASSPTPSARYNEQFF. CDR3 nucleotides: TGCGCCAGCAGCCCCACTCCTAGCGCCCGCTACAATGAGCAGTTCTTC.

The chain has TRBV29-1 and TRBJ2-5, with 7 positions matching TRBD2. V was clipped by 6 bases and J by 2 bases; unmatched bases: 9. The V gene's germline CDR1 is SQVTM and CDR2 ANQGSEA. The CDR3 consists of 14 residues. The CDR3 here is CSVAPAGKQETQYF. The CDR3 DNA reads as TGCAGCGTCGCCCCAGCGGGGAAACAAGAGACCCAGTACTTC. Drawing the rest from reference TRBV29-1 and TRBJ2-5, the complete variable domain is SAVISQKPSRDICQRGTSLTIQCQVDSQVTMMFWYRQQPGQSLTLIATANQGSEATYESGFVIDKFPISRPNLTFSTLTVSNMSPEDSSIYLCSVAPAGKQETQYFGPGTRLLVL.

This clone was observed a single time. This chain connects TRBV11-2 to TRBJ2-3; weak D call: TRBD2 (5 bases). The CDR3 sequence is 15 residues long. Germline V gene data show CDR1 as SGHAT and CDR2 as FQNNGV. Trimming left V 5 bases short and J 4 bases short, with 16 bases between. The CDR3 DNA sequence: TGTGCCAGCAGCCTCGGTGTTGGAGCGGCAGATACGCAGTATTTT. It codes for CASSLGVGAADTQYF.

The V gene is TRBV4-1, the J gene TRBJ2-7; TRBD1 is a possible D gene (6 bases). This CDR3 has 15 amino acids. V dropped 4 bases and J dropped 2 bases, with 15 bases sitting between them. The germline gives CDR1 MGHRA, CDR2 YSYEKL. CDR3 coding DNA: TGCGCCAGCAGCCGGGGACAATCCAAGGCCTACGAGCAGTACTTC. Its translation: CASSRGQSKAYEQYF.

The chain is built from TRBV12-3 or TRBV12-4 and TRBJ2-7; D gene ambiguous. CDR3 size: 12 residues. The V and J ends lost 2 bases and 3 bases respectively, with 5 bases between them. The CDR3 spells CASSLTDYEQYF. CDR3 nucleotide sequence: TGTGCCAGCAGTTTAACAGACTACGAGCAGTACTTC.

The chain has TRBV7-2 and TRBJ2-3; TRBD2 matches at 8 bases. The CDR3 contains 18 residues. The V and J ends lost 5 bases and 0 bases, in that order; junction bases with no gene match: 13. Germline V CDR1 and CDR2: SGHTA, FQGNSA. The CDR3 coding sequence is TGTGCCAGCAGCCTGCACGGGGGGGCGTGGTTGAGCACAGATACGCAGTATTTT. It translates to CASSLHGGAWLSTDTQYF.

CDR3 sequence reads: CATSRDRETQYF. For the CDR3, the DNA is TGTGCCACCAGCAGAGATAGAGAGACCCAGTACTTC. The chain employs TRBV15 and TRBJ2-5; D is uncertain. The length of the CDR3 is 12 residues. The V end lost 0 bases, the J end lost 4 bases, and 3 bases lay between the germline ends. From germline, CDR1 is LNHNV and CDR2 YYDKDF (reference sequence).

The chain uses TRBV10-1 and TRBJ2-1; D not certain. In germline, CDR1 is WNHNN, CDR2 SYGVQD (reference sequence). The CDR3 has 13 residues. Trimming cost V 3 bases and J 7 bases, with 10 bases left between them. DNA of the CDR3: TGCGCCAGCAGTGATAATGCCGGGAATGAGCAGTTCTTC. This translates into CASSDNAGNEQFF.

This sequence joins TRBV19 and TRBJ1-1, with 8 bases identical to TRBD1. The V gene's germline CDR1 is LNHDA and CDR2 SQIVND (reference sequence). Trimming at V came to 6 bases and at J to 6 bases, leaving 3 bases not matched to a gene. This CDR3 region has 12 residues. The CDR3 loop is CASRDRGSEAFF. The CDR3 DNA is TGTGCCAGTAGAGACAGGGGCTCTGAAGCTTTCTTT.

The chain combines TRBV28 with TRBJ1-3; 10 bases are shared with TRBD1. This CDR3 has 17 amino acids. V shed 4 bases and J 3 bases; nucleotides not matched to a gene: 9. The germline gives CDR1 MDHEN, CDR2 SYDVKM. The CDR3 spells CASSSLGDRGFGNTIYF. Written as DNA, the CDR3 is TGTGCCAGCAGTTCTCTTGGGGACAGGGGATTTGGAAACACCATATATTTT.

V usage is TRBV5-6 and J usage is TRBJ2-1; D is perhaps TRBD1 (6 bases). The germline CDR1 and CDR2 sequences are SGHDT and YYEEEE. The CDR3 has 14 amino acids. Trimming left V 3 bases short and J 9 bases short, with 16 bases between. CDR3 region: CASSSSDSPIEQFF. In nucleotides, the CDR3 is TGTGCCAGCAGCTCCTCGGACAGTCCCATTGAGCAGTTCTTC.

The chain employs TRBV13 and TRBJ1-1, with D unclear. V was trimmed by 2 bases and J by 7 bases, leaving 11 bases between them. The germline CDR1 and CDR2 sequences are PRHDT and FYEKMQ (reference sequence). The CDR3 has 13 residues. The CDR3 nucleotides are TGTGCCAGCAGCTTACAACGGCGCGGTGAAGCTTTCTTT. It specifies CASSLQRRGEAFF.

The chain has TRBV2 and TRBJ2-7; 8 bases map to TRBD1. This CDR3 spans 15 amino acids. Germline CDR1 SNHLY, CDR2 FYNNEI. With V trimmed by 6 bases and J by 2 bases, 9 bases remained unmatched. CDR3 region: CASSQGQGEAYEQYF. CDR3 nucleotides: TGTGCCAGCAGCCAAGGACAGGGCGAGGCCTACGAGCAGTACTTC.

This chain joins TRBV27 and TRBJ2-2; 8 bases are shared with TRBD1. With 2 bases clipped from V and 3 bases from J, the junction kept 8 bases outside the gene matches. The CDR3 consists of 17 residues. CDR1 is MNHEY, CDR2 SMNVEV, per germline (reference sequence). The CDR3 sequence: CASSLRIGQGYTGELFF. In DNA form, the CDR3 reads TGTGCCAGCAGTTTAAGAATAGGACAGGGATACACCGGGGAGCTGTTTTTT.

This chain links TRBV9 with TRBJ2-1; 10 nucleotides agree with TRBD1. The CDR3 covers 14 residues. V dropped 0 bases and J dropped 7; count of bases not matched to a gene: 1. Germline-derived CDR1 and CDR2 are SGDLS and YYNGEE. In nucleotides, the CDR3 is TGTGCCAGCAGCGTAGAGGGACAGGGGAATGAGCAGTTCTTC. As protein: CASSVEGQGNEQFF.

This chain links TRBV6-5 with TRBJ1-2, with 7 bases identical to TRBD1. The CDR3 runs to 15 residues. CDR1 MNHEY and CDR2 SVGAGI come from the germline V gene. With 6 bases clipped from V and 2 bases from J, the junction kept 9 bases outside the gene matches. The CDR3 region has the DNA TGTGCCAGCAGCACAACCCCGGGACAGAACTATGGCTACACCTTC. Protein: CASSTTPGQNYGYTF.

Points on this clone: Within the sample, other DNA sequences also encode this same CDR3. The genes are TRBV7-9 and TRBJ1-1, with D unclear. V lost 1 base, J lost 1 base, and 7 bases lay in between. Per the germline V gene, CDR1 is SEHNR and CDR2 is FQNEAQ (reference sequence). The CDR3 covers 14 residues. The CDR3 loop is CASSLEWQNTEAFF. CDR3 DNA sequence: TGTGCCAGCAGCTTAGAGTGGCAGAACACTGAAGCTTTCTTT. The whole variable domain, filled in from reference TRBV7-9 and TRBJ1-1, reads DTGVSQNPRHKITKRGQNVTFRCDPISEHNRLYWYRQTLGQGPEFLTYFQNEAQLEKSRLLSDRFSAERPKGSFSTLEIQRTEQGDSAMYLCASSLEWQNTEAFFGQGTRLTVV.

This chain links TRBV28 with TRBJ2-5, with unresolved D. From germline, CDR1 is MDHEN and CDR2 SYDVKM. The CDR3 has 16 residues. Trimming left V 3 bases short and J 3 bases short, with 17 bases between. Here the CDR3 reads CASSFVSVGHKETQYF. The CDR3 DNA follows: TGTGCCAGCAGTTTTGTAAGCGTAGGTCATAAAGAGACCCAGTACTTC.

This sequence joins TRBV5-1 and TRBJ2-3; tentative D call: TRBD2 (5 bases). The CDR3 extends over 15 amino acids. Looked up from germline, CDR1 is SGHRS and CDR2 is YFSETQ. V lost 0 bases, J lost 2 bases, and 10 bases lay in between. CDR3 protein: CASSLASGNTDTQYF. The CDR3 region has the DNA TGCGCCAGCAGCTTGGCCAGCGGAAACACAGATACGCAGTATTTT.

The CDR3 DNA reads TGCGCCAGCAGCCCCGGGACAGGGGTCGGGGGCTACACCTTC. Its protein product is CASSPGTGVGGYTF. The chain is built from TRBV10-2 and TRBJ1-2; 10 nucleotides match TRBD1. The V and J ends lost 6 bases and 8 bases, in that order; junction bases with no gene match: 9. Looked up from germline, CDR1 is WSHSY and CDR2 is SAAADI. The CDR3 extends over 14 amino acids.